Listed below are T cell receptor beta chains from one sample, sequenced in a study of cytomegalovirus exposure and HLA in healthy donors. Sequenced by immunoSEQ multiplex PCR; TCRdb stores in-frame clones only, minus some. The table includes 75,000 to 95,000 clones, about 80% detected once. Sequencing was performed on PBMCs. The receptors were sampled from a man aged 45-65 years in good health and CMV-seronegative. Each CDR3 is given with its conserved first and last residue. A D gene is named only where the DNA matches it firmly. Not every row has a clone size; where given, it reads once, few, many or a size class.

j_call v_call clone_size d_call cdr3_nt cdr3_aa
TRBJ2-3 TRBV2 . TRBD1 TGTGCCAGCAGTGTAAGACAGGGCGCAGATACGCAGTATTTT CASSVRQGADTQYF
TRBJ1-5 TRBV19 . TRBD1 TGTGCCAGTAGTATCCTGGGACAGGGGTCAACCGGAAGTCAGCCCCAGCATTTT CASSILGQGSTGSQPQHF
TRBJ1-5 TRBV11-1 medium-sized . TGTGCCAGCAGCTTACCCACGCGAGGGACCCAGCATTTT CASSLPTRGTQHF
TRBJ1-2 TRBV5-1 . . TGCGCCAGCAGCCTAGACAGTTATGGCTACACCTTC CASSLDSYGYTF
TRBJ2-3 TRBV4-2 . . TGTGCCAGCAGCCCTCAAGGAGCTCCAGATACGCAGTATTTT CASSPQGAPDTQYF
TRBJ2-3 TRBV5-1 few TRBD2 TGCGCCAGCAGCTTGGATAGCGGGGGGGCAACAGATACGCAGTATTTT CASSLDSGGATDTQYF
TRBJ2-5 TRBV5-6 once . TGTGCCAGCAGCCCAGGGCTGGGTGGCCAAGAGACCCAGTACTTC CASSPGLGGQETQYF
TRBJ2-5 TRBV5-6 . TRBD1 TGTGCCAGCAGCCTACCACAGGGGCACCAAGAGACCCAGTACTTC CASSLPQGHQETQYF
TRBJ1-2 TRBV6-6 . TRBD1 TGTGCCAGTATCTCTACAGGGGCCAACTATGGCTACACCTTC CASISTGANYGYTF
TRBJ1-1 TRBV2 . . TGTGCCAGCAGTGGGACAAGGAACACTGAAGCTTTCTTT CASSGTRNTEAFF
TRBJ2-1 TRBV5-1 . TRBD2 TGCGCCAGCACCGCGGTAGCGGGGGCTTACAATGAGCAGTTCTTC CASTAVAGAYNEQFF
TRBJ2-5 TRBV7-9 . . TGTTCCAGCAGCTTAGTTCAGGGGGGCCCCCAAGAGACCCAGTACTTC CSSSLVQGGPQETQYF
TRBJ1-1 TRBV7-8 . . TGTGCCAGCAGCTCCTCAGGGAACACTGAAGCTTTCTTT CASSSSGNTEAFF
TRBJ1-1 TRBV19 . TRBD1 TGTGCCAGTAGTCCCGACGGACAGGGTAACACTGAAGCTTTCTTT CASSPDGQGNTEAFF
TRBJ1-2 TRBV5-1 . . TGCGCCAGCTCCCCGACGAGGGCAGGGGATCGTGGCTACACCTTC CASSPTRAGDRGYTF
TRBJ1-2 TRBV5-1 . . TGCGCCAGCAGCTTGGCGGAGGGCGGCTATGGCTACACCTTC CASSLAEGGYGYTF
TRBJ1-6 TRBV7-8 . TRBD1 TGTGCCAGCAGCTTAGTCGGGACAGGTCGGAGTTCACCCCTCCACTTT CASSLVGTGRSSPLHF
TRBJ1-6 TRBV11-3 . . TGTGCCAGCAGCTTATCGGGTCCCCTCCACTTT CASSLSGPLHF
TRBJ2-7 TRBV6-5 . TRBD1 TGTGCCAGCAGTTACACCTACAGGGGTTCTACTTACGAGCAGTACTTC CASSYTYRGSTYEQYF
TRBJ1-3 TRBV4-1 few . TGCGCCAGCAGCCAGTACAGGGATACCTCTGGAAACACCATATATTTT CASSQYRDTSGNTIYF
TRBJ1-5 TRBV6-5 . . TGTGCCAGCAGTTTCCGGCAGGGCAATCAGCCCCAGCATTTT CASSFRQGNQPQHF
TRBJ1-2 TRBV5-1 . . TGCGCCAGCAGCGCCTCATCGGGCGGCAGGGATGGCTACACCTTC CASSASSGGRDGYTF